The present TCR beta chain was sequenced within a study of PD-1 blockade in mismatch repair-deficient tumors. About the study: Patients had 11 to 13 mismatch repair-deficient cancer types and were previously treated and progressing. Study-level points and caveats: Rapid post-treatment expansion, then contraction, generally preceding radiologic response, marked tumor-resident clones.

On this clone itself: Antigen unknown.

Mismatch repair deficiency was confirmed in all patients, by PCR or immunohistochemistry. TCR sequencing covered three patients who responded to pembrolizumab. Libraries were prepared by immunoSEQ multiplex PCR; TCRdb keeps only in-frame clonotypes and omits some of them. The sample carries about 14,000 clones, 75% to 85% recorded once. Germline CDR1 reads SGHRS; CDR2 reads YFSETQ. The CDR3 runs to 14 residues. With 0 bases clipped from V and 6 bases from J, the junction kept 0 bases outside the gene matches. The material sequenced was PBMCs, taken approximately 14 weeks after starting pembrolizumab. The chain carries TRBV5-1 and TRBJ2-1, with TRBD2 identical over 10 bases. This TCR derives from an adult with mismatch repair-deficient cancer. The CDR3 DNA sequence: TGCGCCAGCAGCTTGGCTAGCGGGAGCAATGAGCAGTTCTTC. This codes for CASSLASGSNEQFF.